These T cell receptor beta chains were read from a single sample in a study of blood T cell repertoires in COVID-19. Only in-frame clones appear in the TCRdb table, and some are missing; sequencing was by immunoSEQ multiplex PCR. Of around 57,000 clones in the sample, about nine tenths were seen once. Sequenced input: peripheral blood. All receptors derive from a man in his fifties with active COVID-19. Both conserved end residues are part of each CDR3. D genes are given only for firm matches. Size is omitted from some rows. Given values are once, few, many or a class for expanded clones.

J: TRBJ2-3; D: TRBD2; V: TRBV29-1; size: .; DNA: TGCAGCGTTCTAGCGGGAGGGCACACAGATACGCAGTATTTT; CDR3: CSVLAGGHTDTQYF
J: TRBJ1-6; D: TRBD1; V: TRBV6-4; size: .; DNA: TGTGCCAGCAGTGAACGGACAGGGGGGGGTTCACCCCTCCACTTT; CDR3: CASSERTGGGSPLHF
J: TRBJ1-5; D: .; V: TRBV28; size: .; DNA: TGTGCCAGCAGAAAGCGGGCCGGGAGCAATCAGCCCCAGCATTTT; CDR3: CASRKRAGSNQPQHF
J: TRBJ2-2; D: TRBD1; V: TRBV27; size: once; DNA: TGTGCCAGCAACCCTGCCGGGACAGGGAGCACCGGGGAGCTGTTTTTT; CDR3: CASNPAGTGSTGELFF
J: TRBJ1-4; D: .; V: TRBV3-1/TRBV3-2; size: .; DNA: TGTGCCAGCAGCCAAGGGGAGACCTTCAATGAAAAACTGTTTTTT; CDR3: CASSQGETFNEKLFF
J: TRBJ1-5; D: .; V: TRBV24-1; size: .; DNA: TGTGCCACCAGTGATCGGAAGGACAGTAGCAATCAGCCCCAGCATTTT; CDR3: CATSDRKDSSNQPQHF
J: TRBJ1-1; D: .; V: TRBV6-5; size: .; DNA: TGTGCCAGCAGGGGTACAGGGAACACTGAAGCTTTCTTT; CDR3: CASRGTGNTEAFF
J: TRBJ2-7; D: TRBD2; V: TRBV4-1; size: .; DNA: TGCGCCAGCAGCTTCGGCGGGGGAGCAGACGAGCAGTACTTC; CDR3: CASSFGGGADEQYF
J: TRBJ2-3; D: .; V: TRBV11-2; size: .; DNA: TGTGCCAGCAGCTTACCCGGGACAGATACGCAGTATTTT; CDR3: CASSLPGTDTQYF
J: TRBJ2-1; D: TRBD2; V: TRBV5-1; size: .; DNA: TGCGCCAGCAGCTGGACTAGCGGGAGGAGGGACAATGAGCAGTTCTTC; CDR3: CASSWTSGRRDNEQFF
J: TRBJ2-1; D: .; V: TRBV11-3; size: .; DNA: TGTGCCAGCAGCTTAGGAAGATGGGACATACCCTCCTACAATGAGCAGTTCTTC; CDR3: CASSLGRWDIPSYNEQFF
J: TRBJ2-1; D: .; V: TRBV19; size: .; DNA: TGTGCCAGTAGTATAGGCCCGGAAGCTTCGGGGCAGTTCTTC; CDR3: CASSIGPEASGQFF
J: TRBJ2-1; D: .; V: TRBV12-2; size: .; DNA: TGTGCAAGTCGCTCCTCAGCGGGAGGGAGCAATGAGCAGTTCTTC; CDR3: CASRSSAGGSNEQFF
J: TRBJ1-3; D: .; V: TRBV6-1; size: .; DNA: TGTGCCAGCAGTGAAGGTAGCGGTTACTCTGGAAACACCATATATTTT; CDR3: CASSEGSGYSGNTIYF
J: TRBJ2-1; D: TRBD2; V: TRBV6-2/TRBV6-3; size: .; DNA: TGTGCCAGCAGTTACTCGTCGGGACTAGCGGGGGGGTCCTATGAGCAGTTCTTC; CDR3: CASSYSSGLAGGSYEQFF
J: TRBJ2-7; D: .; V: TRBV4-3; size: .; DNA: TGCGCCAGCAGCCAAGATCACCGGGGGGCAGACTACGAGCAGTACTTC; CDR3: CASSQDHRGADYEQYF
J: TRBJ2-3; D: TRBD1; V: TRBV6-2/TRBV6-3; size: .; DNA: TGTGCCAGCAGTTACTCGCGCCGGGACCCAGGGGGCCGCACAGATACGCAGTATTTT; CDR3: CASSYSRRDPGGRTDTQYF
J: TRBJ2-7; D: .; V: TRBV7-2; size: once; DNA: TGTGCCAGCAGCTTCGTGGCTAGCCCGGCATCCTACGAGCAGTACTTC; CDR3: CASSFVASPASYEQYF
J: TRBJ2-5; D: .; V: TRBV18; size: .; DNA: TGTGCCAGCTCACCACGCCTAGGGGAAGGGGAGACCCAGTACTTC; CDR3: CASSPRLGEGETQYF
J: TRBJ2-1; D: .; V: TRBV4-3; size: .; DNA: TGCGCCAGCAGCCAAGATGAGGCAGGGCGAGGCTACAATGAGCAGTTCTTC; CDR3: CASSQDEAGRGYNEQFF
J: TRBJ2-7; D: TRBD1; V: TRBV20-1; size: many; DNA: TGCAGTGCTAGTTTACTAACGGGACAGTCCTACGAGCAGTACTTC; CDR3: CSASLLTGQSYEQYF
J: TRBJ2-7; D: TRBD1; V: TRBV11-2; size: few; DNA: TGTGCCAGCAGCGCCTCGACAGGGGGCTTGTACGAGCAGTACTTC; CDR3: CASSASTGGLYEQYF
J: TRBJ1-6; D: .; V: TRBV7-8; size: once; DNA: TGTGCCAGCAGCTTAGGAACCAGGGGTGTAGGTTCACCCCTCCACTTT; CDR3: CASSLGTRGVGSPLHF
J: TRBJ2-7; D: TRBD1; V: TRBV6-5; size: .; DNA: TGTGCCAGCAGTTGGGACAGCTACGAGCAGTACTTC; CDR3: CASSWDSYEQYF
J: TRBJ2-5; D: TRBD2; V: TRBV7-9; size: .; DNA: TGTGCCAGCACCCGAGCGGGAGCGGGAGAGACCCAGTACTTC; CDR3: CASTRAGAGETQYF
J: TRBJ2-1; D: .; V: TRBV19; size: .; DNA: TGTGCCAGTAGTACAACCTATGGGACTCCGGGCGGGAATGAGCAGTTCTTC; CDR3: CASSTTYGTPGGNEQFF
J: TRBJ2-1; D: .; V: TRBV30; size: few; DNA: TGTGCCTGGAGAGGGGCGGGAAGCTCCTACAATGAGCAGTTCTTC; CDR3: CAWRGAGSSYNEQFF
J: TRBJ1-1; D: .; V: TRBV24-1; size: .; DNA: TGTGCCACCAGTAAGGCAGGGTTCCCTGAAGCTTTCTTT; CDR3: CATSKAGFPEAFF
J: TRBJ2-2; D: TRBD2; V: TRBV3-1/TRBV3-2; size: .; DNA: TGTGCCAGCAGCCAGGAGGGGAGGGCCAACACCGGGGAGCTGTTTTTT; CDR3: CASSQEGRANTGELFF
J: TRBJ2-1; D: TRBD2; V: TRBV20-1; size: .; DNA: TGCAGTGCTAGTGTGACAATGGGCGGGGGGGGATACAATGAGCAGTTCTTC; CDR3: CSASVTMGGGGYNEQFF
J: TRBJ2-5; D: TRBD2; V: TRBV5-1; size: .; DNA: TGCGCCAGCACCTACTCGGGACTAGGGGAGACCCAGTACTTC; CDR3: CASTYSGLGETQYF
J: TRBJ1-2; D: .; V: TRBV12-3/TRBV12-4; size: .; DNA: TGTGCCAGCAGCAGCGGGATCTATGGCTACACCTTC; CDR3: CASSSGIYGYTF
J: TRBJ1-4; D: TRBD1; V: TRBV19; size: .; DNA: TGTGCCACCCAGCGACAGGGTGCAACTAATGAAAAACTGTTTTTT; CDR3: CATQRQGATNEKLFF
J: TRBJ1-4; D: .; V: TRBV7-2; size: .; DNA: TGTGCCAGCAGCCGCTCGGGATCAACTAATGAAAAACTGTTTTTT; CDR3: CASSRSGSTNEKLFF
J: TRBJ1-2; D: TRBD1; V: TRBV5-1; size: .; DNA: TGCGCCAGCAGCCCGGGCTACGGGACAGGGACGGGCTATGGCTACACCTTC; CDR3: CASSPGYGTGTGYGYTF
J: TRBJ1-4; D: .; V: TRBV4-2; size: .; DNA: TGTGCCAGCAGCCCAGACTACCAGGGCACTAATGAAAAACTGTTTTTT; CDR3: CASSPDYQGTNEKLFF
J: TRBJ2-3; D: TRBD2; V: TRBV7-2; size: .; DNA: TGTGCCTGTACTAGCGGGGCCGCCACAGATACGCAGTATTTT; CDR3: CACTSGAATDTQYF
J: TRBJ1-3; D: .; V: TRBV6-5; size: .; DNA: TGTGCCAGCAGTTACTCGGGAGGGAAGGACACCATATATTTT; CDR3: CASSYSGGKDTIYF
J: TRBJ2-5; D: .; V: TRBV7-9; size: .; DNA: TGTGCCAGCAGCTTAGCCCCCCTCTGGACCCAGTACTTC; CDR3: CASSLAPLWTQYF
J: TRBJ1-5; D: TRBD1; V: TRBV5-1; size: .; DNA: TGCGCCAGCAGCCCTGGGACAGGGAGCAATCAGCCCCAGCATTTT; CDR3: CASSPGTGSNQPQHF
J: TRBJ2-5; D: .; V: TRBV30; size: .; DNA: TGTGCCTGGAGTGACGTTAAGGGGGGGGGTGAGACCCAGTACTTC; CDR3: CAWSDVKGGGETQYF
J: TRBJ1-2; D: .; V: TRBV28; size: .; DNA: TGTGCCAGCAGTTTATACGCGTATGGCTACACCTTC; CDR3: CASSLYAYGYTF
J: TRBJ2-2; D: TRBD1; V: TRBV6-5; size: .; DNA: TGTGCCAGCAGTTCGACAGGGGCATACACCGGGGAGCTGTTTTTT; CDR3: CASSSTGAYTGELFF
J: TRBJ1-3; D: .; V: TRBV30; size: .; DNA: TGTGCCTGGGAGTGGGGGAGCGGGGGAAACACCATATATTTT; CDR3: CAWEWGSGGNTIYF